Shown below are 20 T cell receptor beta chains from a single sample sequenced in a study of cytomegalovirus exposure and HLA in healthy donors. The PCR contained 60 Vbeta and 13 Jbeta primers. Assay used: immunoSEQ multiplex PCR; TCRdb lists only in-frame clones, some missing. The sample shows approximately 200,000 clones, around 75% of them seen only once. Source material: PBMCs. All receptors derive from a young woman in good health and CMV-seropositive.

This clone was seen only once. The rearrangement uses TRBV7-8 and TRBJ2-2; possible D gene TRBD2, 6 bases. This CDR3 spans 14 amino acids. The V end was cut by 5 bases, the J end by 6 bases, with 13 bases between. The germline V gene encodes CDR1 SGHVS and CDR2 FQNEAQ. CDR3 loop: CASSPRGFAGELFF. CDR3 sequence (DNA): TGTGCCAGCAGCCCCCGGGGGTTCGCCGGGGAGCTGTTTTTT. The entire variable domain, with the rest obtained from reference TRBV7-8 and TRBJ2-2, is as follows: GAGVSQSPRYKVAKRGQDVALRCDPISGHVSLFWYQQALGQGPEFLTYFQNEAQLDKSGLPSDRFFAERPEGSVSTLKIQRTQQEDSAVYLCASSPRGFAGELFFGEGSRLTVL.

This clone came up a few times. The chain links TRBV6-5 to TRBJ1-2, with D maybe TRBD1 (6 bases). CDR1 and CDR2 (germline): MNHEY, SVGAGI. This CDR3 has 13 residues. The V and J ends lost 6 bases and 4 bases respectively, with 12 bases between them. CDR3 DNA sequence: TGTGCCAGCAGCAAGGACAGTAGCTATGGCTACACCTTC. It codes for CASSKDSSYGYTF.

This clone has only a few counts. This chain connects TRBV30 to TRBJ1-2, with 7 bases fitting TRBD1. This CDR3 is 17 amino acids long. J gave up 2 bases and V 4 bases, and 16 bases lay outside the gene matches. Germline V gene data show CDR1 as GTSNPN and CDR2 as SVGIG (reference sequence). CDR3 nucleotide sequence: TGTGCCTGGACTTTATTCCTGGGGACAGTTGGAAACTATGGCTACACCTTC. This gives the protein CAWTLFLGTVGNYGYTF.

The chain joins TRBV13 to TRBJ2-1; no clear D. The V gene's germline CDR1 is PRHDT and CDR2 FYEKMQ (reference sequence). The CDR3 is 14 amino acids. V dropped 4 bases and J dropped 6 bases, with 13 bases sitting between them. CDR3 sequence: CASSSRRFPNEQFF. CDR3 in DNA: TGTGCCAGCAGCTCGCGCCGATTCCCCAATGAGCAGTTCTTC.

The chain combines TRBV7-2 with TRBJ2-3; D is undetermined. This CDR3 is built from 13 residues. V lost 2 bases to trimming and J lost 2 bases, with 5 bases between them. From germline, CDR1 is SGHTA and CDR2 FQGNSA. CDR3 DNA sequence: TGTGCCAGCAGCTTAAGCACCACAGATACGCAGTATTTT. Protein product: CASSLSTTDTQYF.

The V gene is TRBV27, the J gene TRBJ1-1; D gene uncertain. This CDR3 is built from 16 residues. V shed 2 bases and J shed 1 base, with 14 bases lying between them. In germline, CDR1 is MNHEY, CDR2 SMNVEV (reference sequence). CDR3 protein: CASSLGMFSRNTEAFF. The CDR3, as DNA: TGTGCCAGCAGTTTAGGTATGTTTTCTAGGAACACTGAAGCTTTCTTT.

This clone has more than one count but fewer than ten. The rearrangement links TRBV7-9 to TRBJ1-1; TRBD1 aligns across 7 bases. CDR1 SEHNR and CDR2 FQNEAQ come from the germline V gene (reference sequence). After removal of 0 bases from V and 0 bases from J, the junction contained 4 bases not matched to a gene. The CDR3 totals 16 residues. The CDR3 spells CASSLAWDRLNTEAFF. Here the CDR3 DNA reads TGTGCCAGCAGCTTAGCCTGGGACAGATTGAACACTGAAGCTTTCTTT. The full variable domain, rest sourced from reference TRBV7-9 and TRBJ1-1, is DTGVSQNPRHKITKRGQNVTFRCDPISEHNRLYWYRQTLGQGPEFLTYFQNEAQLEKSRLLSDRFSAERPKGSFSTLEIQRTEQGDSAMYLCASSLAWDRLNTEAFFGQGTRLTVV.

The chain links TRBV27 to TRBJ1-2, with D perhaps matching TRBD1 (5 bases). CDR3 length equals 15 residues. V was shortened by 1 base and J by 2 bases, with 11 bases between the two germline ends. The germline V gene encodes CDR1 MNHEY and CDR2 SMNVEV (reference sequence). Here the CDR3 DNA reads TGTGCCAGCAGTTTATACGGGGGTGGAAACTATGGCTACACCTTC. Residues: CASSLYGGGNYGYTF.

The chain couples TRBV10-3 to TRBJ2-3; no reliable D call. The CDR3 totals 10 residues. Germline CDR1 and CDR2: ENHRY and SYGVKD. V was clipped by 10 bases and J by 4 bases, with 6 bases between them. The CDR3 loop reads CATRADTQYF. CDR3 DNA sequence: TGTGCCACCCGGGCAGATACGCAGTATTTT.

The chain combines TRBV2 with TRBJ2-3, with D possibly matching TRBD1 (6 bases). This CDR3 comprises 15 residues. Germline lookup yields CDR1 SNHLY and CDR2 FYNNEI. Trimming pared 6 bases from V and 4 bases from J, leaving 17 bases between. The DNA of the CDR3 is TGTGCCAGCAGCAAATTACAGGGTTTCTCAGATACGCAGTATTTT. It is translated as CASSKLQGFSDTQYF.

In this sample, this clone turned up a few times. The chain uses TRBV4-2 and TRBJ1-4; unclear D gene. The V gene's germline CDR1 is LGHNA and CDR2 YNFKEQ. This CDR3 is built from 11 residues. Trimming cost V 4 bases and J 8 bases, with 5 bases left between them. CDR3 protein: CASSREEKLFF. The DNA of the CDR3 is TGTGCCAGCAGCCGTGAGGAAAAACTGTTTTTT.

This rearrangement joins TRBV10-2 to TRBJ2-7; 7 nucleotides agree with TRBD2. The J segment lost 5 bases and the V segment lost 2 bases, leaving 6 bases of the junction unmatched. In germline, CDR1 is WSHSY, CDR2 SAAADI. This CDR3 comprises 14 residues. CDR3 sequence reads: CASSELASGDEQYF. The CDR3 DNA is TGCGCCAGCAGTGAGCTGGCTAGCGGAGACGAGCAGTACTTC.

The chain employs TRBV27 and TRBJ2-7, with 9 bases identical to TRBD2. From germline, CDR1 is MNHEY and CDR2 SMNVEV (reference sequence). There are 14 residues in the CDR3. J was trimmed by 3 bases and V by 5 bases; bases with no gene match: 5. The DNA for the CDR3 is TGTGCCAGCAGTCTGCTAGCGGGATTCTACGAGCAGTACTTC. It translates to CASSLLAGFYEQYF.

V gene TRBV4-1 combines with J gene TRBJ1-5, with a possible D match to TRBD1 (5 bases). The germline V and J ends were trimmed by 5 bases and 2 bases, with 7 bases remaining between them. The CDR3 sequence is 13 residues long. From germline, CDR1 is MGHRA and CDR2 YSYEKL. Written as DNA, the CDR3 is TGCGCCAGCAGCGGGGGGGGCAATCAGCCCCAGCATTTT. Translation gives CASSGGGNQPQHF.

The chain is built from TRBV6-5 and TRBJ2-5; TRBD2 aligns across 7 bases. The CDR3 runs to 14 residues. Germline V lookup: CDR1 MNHEY, CDR2 SVGAGI. Losses at the gene ends were 2 bases for V and 5 bases for J; bases not matched to a gene: 5. DNA of the CDR3: TGTGCCAGCAGTTACGGGGACTATGCGGAGACCCAGTACTTC. It is translated as CASSYGDYAETQYF.

The J gene is TRBJ2-1, the V gene TRBV4-1; no clear D. CDR3 length equals 14 residues. Per the germline V gene, CDR1 is MGHRA and CDR2 is YSYEKL. Trimming removed 0 bases at V and 8 bases at J, with 11 bases between. CDR3 nucleotides: TGCGCCAGCAGCCAAGACCCGCTAGGATATGAGCAGTTCTTC. Its protein is CASSQDPLGYEQFF.

The rearrangement links TRBV7-9 to TRBJ1-1; D gene unclear. Germline CDR1 and CDR2: SEHNR and FQNEAQ (reference sequence). The CDR3 length is 14 residues. Trimming cost V 2 bases and J 8 bases, with 15 bases left between them. Written as DNA, the CDR3 is TGTGCCAGCAGCTTAACGTCCCGCGGAGACGAAGCTTTCTTT. This sequence encodes CASSLTSRGDEAFF. The full variable domain, completed using reference TRBV7-9 and TRBJ1-1, is DTGVSQNPRHKITKRGQNVTFRCDPISEHNRLYWYRQTLGQGPEFLTYFQNEAQLEKSRLLSDRFSAERPKGSFSTLEIQRTEQGDSAMYLCASSLTSRGDEAFFGQGTRLTVV.

The chain is built from TRBV28 and TRBJ2-7; the match to TRBD1 covers 7 bases. Losses at the gene ends were 6 bases for V and 4 bases for J; bases not matched to a gene: 6. Looked up from germline, CDR1 is MDHEN and CDR2 is SYDVKM. The CDR3 extends over 13 amino acids. The CDR3 DNA sequence: TGTGCCAGCAGAGGGTCAGGGGGTTACGAGCAGTACTTC. Its translation is CASRGSGGYEQYF.

In this sample, this clone turned up a few times. The rearrangement uses TRBV7-9 and TRBJ1-2; a possible D gene is TRBD1 (5 bases). CDR1 is SEHNR and CDR2 is FQNEAQ in the germline V gene (reference sequence). Trimming pared 5 bases from V and 5 bases from J, leaving 6 bases between. This CDR3 has 11 residues. This chain's CDR3 is CASSRQYGYTF. DNA of the CDR3: TGTGCCAGCAGCAGACAGTATGGCTACACCTTC.

The chain employs TRBV5-1 and TRBJ1-2, with 8 bases lining up with TRBD1. The length of the CDR3 is 14 residues. V shed 4 bases and J 7 bases; nucleotides not matched to a gene: 9. Germline loops: CDR1 SGHRS, CDR2 YFSETQ. In DNA, the CDR3 is TGCGCCAGCAGCACCATCACAGGGGGAGGTGGCTACACCTTC. This encodes CASSTITGGGGYTF.